This T cell receptor beta chain derives from a study of identical twins. Broader study findings: The same donors were not followed; conclusions instead depended on cross-sectional statistical analysis. The study found weaker excess twin sharing in beta out-of-frame sequences.

For this clonotype: Its antigen is unknown.

The CDR3 has 12 amino acids. CDR1 and CDR2 (germline): MNHEY, SVGEGT. Trimming removed 2 bases at V and 11 bases at J, with 12 bases between. TCRdb analysed the 5' RACE reads with MiXCR anew, one entry per CDR3 protein. The sample lists some 1,700,000 distinct CDR3 sequences, around 33% occurring once. This chain joins TRBV6-2 or TRBV6-3 and TRBJ2-5; D ambiguous. The receptor was isolated from a newborn girl in good health. Input material: cord blood. DNA of the CDR3: TGTGCCAGCAGTTACCCTGTGGATGAGCAGTACTTC. Translated: CASSYPVDEQYF.